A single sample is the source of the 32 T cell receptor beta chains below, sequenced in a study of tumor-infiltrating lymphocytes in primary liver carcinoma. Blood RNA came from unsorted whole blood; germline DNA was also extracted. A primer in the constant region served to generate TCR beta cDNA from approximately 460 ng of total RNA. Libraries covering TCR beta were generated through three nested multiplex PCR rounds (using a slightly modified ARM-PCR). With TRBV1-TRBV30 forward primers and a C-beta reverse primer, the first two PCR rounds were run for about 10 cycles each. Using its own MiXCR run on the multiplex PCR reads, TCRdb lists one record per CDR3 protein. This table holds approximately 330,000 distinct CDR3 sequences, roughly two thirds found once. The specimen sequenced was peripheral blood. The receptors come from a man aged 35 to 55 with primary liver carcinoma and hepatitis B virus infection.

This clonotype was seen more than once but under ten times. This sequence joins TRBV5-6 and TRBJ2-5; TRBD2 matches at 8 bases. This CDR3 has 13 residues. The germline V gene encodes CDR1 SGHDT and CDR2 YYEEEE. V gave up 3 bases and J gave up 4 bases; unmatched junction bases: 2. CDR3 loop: CASSCGRPETQYF. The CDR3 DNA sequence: TGTGCCAGCAGCTGCGGGAGGCCAGAGACCCAGTACTTC. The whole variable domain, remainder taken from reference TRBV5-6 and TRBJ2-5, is DAGVTQSPTHLIKTRGQQVTLRCSPKSGHDTVSWYQQALGQGPQFIFQYYEEEERQRGNFPDRFSGHQFPNYSSELNVNALLLGDSALYLCASSCGRPETQYFGPGTRLLVL.

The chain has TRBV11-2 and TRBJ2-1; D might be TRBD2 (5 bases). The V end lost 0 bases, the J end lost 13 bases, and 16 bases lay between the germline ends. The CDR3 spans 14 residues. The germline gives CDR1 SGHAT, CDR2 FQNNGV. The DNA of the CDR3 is TGTGCCAGCAGCTTAGAACTAGTGGGCAATGGACAGTTCTTC. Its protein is CASSLELVGNGQFF.

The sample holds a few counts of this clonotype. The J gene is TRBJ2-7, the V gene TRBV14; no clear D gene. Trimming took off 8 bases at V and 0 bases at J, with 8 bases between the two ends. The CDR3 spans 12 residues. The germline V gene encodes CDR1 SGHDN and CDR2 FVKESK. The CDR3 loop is CASGAFSYEQYF. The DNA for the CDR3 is TGTGCCAGCGGAGCCTTCTCCTACGAGCAGTACTTC.

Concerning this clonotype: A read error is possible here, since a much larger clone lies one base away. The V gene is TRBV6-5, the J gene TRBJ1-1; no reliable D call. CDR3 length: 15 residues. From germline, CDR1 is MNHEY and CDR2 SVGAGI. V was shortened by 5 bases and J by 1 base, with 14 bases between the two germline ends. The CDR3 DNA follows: TGTGCCAGCAGTCATTCGCGGGTTGGGAACACTGAAGCTTTCTTT. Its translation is CASSHSRVGNTEAFF.

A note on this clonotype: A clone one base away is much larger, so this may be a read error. The CDR3: CASGYTGEQFF. For the CDR3, the DNA is TGTGCCAGCGGTTATACTGGTGAGCAGTTCTTC. The chain is built from TRBV6-2 or TRBV6-3 and TRBJ2-1; D not resolved. The CDR3 runs 11 residues. Germline CDR1 and CDR2: MNHEY and SVGEGT.

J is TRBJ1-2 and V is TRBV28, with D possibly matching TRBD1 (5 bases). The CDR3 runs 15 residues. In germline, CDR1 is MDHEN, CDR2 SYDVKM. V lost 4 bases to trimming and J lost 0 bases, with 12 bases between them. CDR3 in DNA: TGTGCCAGCAGTTGGGACGGACCGACTAACTATGGCTACACCTTC. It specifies CASSWDGPTNYGYTF.

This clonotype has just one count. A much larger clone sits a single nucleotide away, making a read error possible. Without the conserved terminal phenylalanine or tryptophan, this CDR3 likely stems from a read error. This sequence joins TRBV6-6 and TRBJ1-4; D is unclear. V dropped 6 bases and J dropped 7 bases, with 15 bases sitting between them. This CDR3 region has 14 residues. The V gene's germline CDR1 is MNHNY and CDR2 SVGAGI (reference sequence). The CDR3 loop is CASSQYGVGEKLFL. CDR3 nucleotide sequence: TGTGCCAGCAGCCAATACGGAGTGGGTGAAAAACTGTTTTTA.

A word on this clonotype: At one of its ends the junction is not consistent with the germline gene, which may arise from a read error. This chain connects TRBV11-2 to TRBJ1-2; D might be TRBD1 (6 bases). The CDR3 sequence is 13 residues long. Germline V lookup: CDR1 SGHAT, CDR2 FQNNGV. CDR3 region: CSSSSAGGSGYTF. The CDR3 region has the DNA TGTTCCAGCAGCTCTGCCGGGGGCTCCGGCTACACCTTC.

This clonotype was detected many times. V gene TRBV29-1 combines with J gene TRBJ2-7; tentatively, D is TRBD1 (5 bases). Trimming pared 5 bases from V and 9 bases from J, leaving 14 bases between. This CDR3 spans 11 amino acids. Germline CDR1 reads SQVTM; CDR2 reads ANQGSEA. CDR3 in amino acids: CSVPGPPGQYF. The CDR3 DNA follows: TGCAGCGTTCCAGGGCCGCCCGGGCAGTACTTC.

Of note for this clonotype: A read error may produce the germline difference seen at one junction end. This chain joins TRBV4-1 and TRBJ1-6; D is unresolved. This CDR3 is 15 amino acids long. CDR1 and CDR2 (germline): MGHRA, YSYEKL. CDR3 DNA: TGCGCCACCAGCCATGTTCGGGTTTCGGATTCACCCCTCCACTTT. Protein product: CATSHVRVSDSPLHF.

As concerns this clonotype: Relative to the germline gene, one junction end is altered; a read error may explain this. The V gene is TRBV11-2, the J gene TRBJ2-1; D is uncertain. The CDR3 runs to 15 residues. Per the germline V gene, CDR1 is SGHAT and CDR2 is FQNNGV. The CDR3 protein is CANSLRLVDLNEQFF. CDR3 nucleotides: TGTGCCAACAGCTTACGGCTAGTAGATTTGAATGAACAGTTCTTC.

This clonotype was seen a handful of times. DNA of the CDR3: TGTGCCAGCAGCTTGGGTGGGATATTCAAGTACGAGCAGTACTTC. Its translation: CASSLGGIFKYEQYF. This rearrangement joins TRBV5-4 to TRBJ2-7; D gene ambiguous. Germline loops: CDR1 SGHNT, CDR2 YYREEE (reference sequence). The CDR3 sequence is 15 residues long. Trimming left V 0 bases short and J 4 bases short, with 14 bases between.

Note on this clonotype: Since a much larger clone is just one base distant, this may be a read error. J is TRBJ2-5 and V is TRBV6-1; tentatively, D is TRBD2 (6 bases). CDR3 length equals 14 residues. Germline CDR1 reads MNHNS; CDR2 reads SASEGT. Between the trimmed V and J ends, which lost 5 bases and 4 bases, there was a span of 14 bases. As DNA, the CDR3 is TGTGCCAGCAGTCAACCGGGACTCCCAGAGACCCAGTACTTC. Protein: CASSQPGLPETQYF.

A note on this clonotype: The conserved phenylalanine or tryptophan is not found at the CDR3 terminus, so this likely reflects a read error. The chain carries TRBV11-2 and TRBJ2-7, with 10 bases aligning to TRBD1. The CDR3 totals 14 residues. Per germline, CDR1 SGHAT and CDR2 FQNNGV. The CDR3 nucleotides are TGTGCCAGTAGCTCAGGACAGGGGGTCTACGAGCAGTACCTC. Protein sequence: CASSSGQGVYEQYL.

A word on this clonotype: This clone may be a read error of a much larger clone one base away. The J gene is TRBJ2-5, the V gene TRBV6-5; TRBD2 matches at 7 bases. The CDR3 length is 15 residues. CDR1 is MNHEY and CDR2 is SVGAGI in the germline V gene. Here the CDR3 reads CPSSYLAGEVETQYF. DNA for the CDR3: TGTCCCAGCAGTTACTTGGCGGGAGAGGTAGAGACCCAGTACTTC.

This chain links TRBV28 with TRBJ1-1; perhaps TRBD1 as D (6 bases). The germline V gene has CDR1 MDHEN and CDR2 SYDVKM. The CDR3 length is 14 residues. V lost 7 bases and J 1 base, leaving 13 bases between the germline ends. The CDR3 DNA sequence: TGTGCCAGCACTCCCAACAGGGCGAACACTGAAGCTTTCTTT. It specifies CASTPNRANTEAFF.

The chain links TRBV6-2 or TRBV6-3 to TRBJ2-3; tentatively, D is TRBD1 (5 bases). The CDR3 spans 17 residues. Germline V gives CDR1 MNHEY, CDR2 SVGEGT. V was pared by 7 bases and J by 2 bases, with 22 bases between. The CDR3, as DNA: TGTGCCAGCATCCGAGGACACGCCCTACCCTACACAGATACGCAGTATTTT. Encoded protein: CASIRGHALPYTDTQYF.

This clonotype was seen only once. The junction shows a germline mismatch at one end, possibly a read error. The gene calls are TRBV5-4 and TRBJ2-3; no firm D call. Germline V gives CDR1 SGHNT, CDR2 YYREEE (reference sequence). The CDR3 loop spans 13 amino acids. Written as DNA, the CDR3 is TGTGCCAGCAGCTTGGAGAGTTTCGATACGGAGTATTTT. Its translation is CASSLESFDTEYF. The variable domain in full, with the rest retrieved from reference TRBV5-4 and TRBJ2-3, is ETGVTQSPTHLIKTRGQQVTLRCSSQSGHNTVSWYQQALGQGPQFIFQYYREEENGRGNFPPRFSGLQFPNYSSELNVNALELDDSALYLCASSLESFDTEYFGPGTRLTVL.

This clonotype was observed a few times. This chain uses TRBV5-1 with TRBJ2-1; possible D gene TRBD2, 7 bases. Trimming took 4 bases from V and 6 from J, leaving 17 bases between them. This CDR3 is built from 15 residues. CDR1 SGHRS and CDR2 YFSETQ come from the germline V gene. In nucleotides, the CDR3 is TGCGCCAGCAGCCCGAATGGCGGGGGCACCAATGAGCAGTTCTTC. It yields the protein CASSPNGGGTNEQFF.

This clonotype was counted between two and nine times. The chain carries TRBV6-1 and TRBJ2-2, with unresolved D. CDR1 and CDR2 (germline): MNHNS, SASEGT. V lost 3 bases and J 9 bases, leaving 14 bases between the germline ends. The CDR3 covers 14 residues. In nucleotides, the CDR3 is TGTGCCAGCAGTGACCCCCCAAGGAGCAGGGAGCTGTTTTTT. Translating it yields CASSDPPRSRELFF.

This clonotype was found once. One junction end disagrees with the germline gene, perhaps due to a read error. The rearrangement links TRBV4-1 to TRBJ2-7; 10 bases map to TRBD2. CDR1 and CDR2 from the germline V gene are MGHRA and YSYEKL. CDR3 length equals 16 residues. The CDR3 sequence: CASSQPPSGSIDEQYF. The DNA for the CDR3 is TGCGCTAGCAGCCAGCCCCCTAGCGGGAGCATCGACGAGCAGTACTTC.

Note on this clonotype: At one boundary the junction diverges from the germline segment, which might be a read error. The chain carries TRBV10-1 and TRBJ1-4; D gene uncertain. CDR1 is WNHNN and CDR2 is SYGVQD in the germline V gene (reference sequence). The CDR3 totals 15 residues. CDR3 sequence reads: CASSKSWGGGEKLFF. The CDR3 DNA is TGCGCCAGCAGTAAGTCGTGGGGAGGCGGAGAAAAACTGTTTTTT.

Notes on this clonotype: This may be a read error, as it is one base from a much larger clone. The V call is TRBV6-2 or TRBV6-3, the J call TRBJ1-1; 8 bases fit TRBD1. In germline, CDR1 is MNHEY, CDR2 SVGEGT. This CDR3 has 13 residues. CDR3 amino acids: CDSEEGQGGGAFF. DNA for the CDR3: TGTGACAGCGAAGAAGGACAGGGCGGAGGAGCTTTCTTT.

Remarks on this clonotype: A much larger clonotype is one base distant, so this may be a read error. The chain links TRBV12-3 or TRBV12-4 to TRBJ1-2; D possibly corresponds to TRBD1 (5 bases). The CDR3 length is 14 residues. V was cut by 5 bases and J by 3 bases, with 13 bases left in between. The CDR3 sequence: CASSLVGPHYGYTF. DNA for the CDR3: TGTGCCAGCAGTCTTGTGGGGCCCCACTATGGCTACACCTTC.

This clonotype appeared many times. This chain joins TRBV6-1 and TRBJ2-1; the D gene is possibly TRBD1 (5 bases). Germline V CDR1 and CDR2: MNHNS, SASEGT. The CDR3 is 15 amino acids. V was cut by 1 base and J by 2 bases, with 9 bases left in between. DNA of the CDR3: TGTGCCAGCAGTGAAGAGGGGTCGGCCTACAATGAGCAGTTCTTC. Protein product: CASSEEGSAYNEQFF.

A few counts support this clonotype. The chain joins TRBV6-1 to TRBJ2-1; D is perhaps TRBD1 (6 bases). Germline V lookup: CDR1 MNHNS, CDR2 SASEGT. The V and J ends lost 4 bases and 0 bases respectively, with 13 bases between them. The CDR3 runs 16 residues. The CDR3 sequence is CASSGTGTSSYNEQFF. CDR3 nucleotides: TGTGCCAGCAGTGGAACCGGGACAAGCTCCTACAATGAGCAGTTCTTC.

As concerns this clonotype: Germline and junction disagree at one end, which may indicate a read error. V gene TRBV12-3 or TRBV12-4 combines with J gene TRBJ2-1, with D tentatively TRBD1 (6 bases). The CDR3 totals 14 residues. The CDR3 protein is CASSSHGRGNGQFF. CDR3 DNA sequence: TGTGCCAGCAGTTCACATGGTAGGGGGAATGGGCAGTTCTTC.

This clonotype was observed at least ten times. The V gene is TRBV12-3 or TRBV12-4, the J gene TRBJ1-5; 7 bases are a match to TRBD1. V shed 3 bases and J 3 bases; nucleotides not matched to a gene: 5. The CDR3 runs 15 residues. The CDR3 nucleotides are TGTGCCAGCAGTTTTCAAGGACAGGCCAATCAGCCCCAGCATTTT. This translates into CASSFQGQANQPQHF.

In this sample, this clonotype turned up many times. The CDR3 is CASSPSGGTGNEQFF. In nucleotides, the CDR3 is TGTGCCAGCAGTCCGTCTGGCGGGACTGGAAATGAGCAGTTCTTC. The V call is TRBV6-2 or TRBV6-3, the J call TRBJ2-1, with D possibly TRBD2 on 6 matching bases. The V gene lost 5 bases and the J gene lost 7 bases, with 18 bases spanning the gap. The length of the CDR3 is 15 residues. Germline V gene data show CDR1 as MNHEY and CDR2 as SVGEGT.

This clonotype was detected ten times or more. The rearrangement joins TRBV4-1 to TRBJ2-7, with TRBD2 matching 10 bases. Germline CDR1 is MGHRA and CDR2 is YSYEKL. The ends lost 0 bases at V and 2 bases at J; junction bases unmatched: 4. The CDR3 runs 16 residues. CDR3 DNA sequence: TGCGCCAGCAGCCAAGATAGCGGGGGGATCGCCTACGAGCAGTACTTC. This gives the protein CASSQDSGGIAYEQYF.

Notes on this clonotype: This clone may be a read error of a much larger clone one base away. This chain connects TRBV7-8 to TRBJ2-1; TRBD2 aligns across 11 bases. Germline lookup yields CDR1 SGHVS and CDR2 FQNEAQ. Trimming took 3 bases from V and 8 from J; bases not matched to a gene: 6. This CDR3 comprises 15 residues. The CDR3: CASSFSGRAWDEQFF. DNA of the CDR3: TGTGCCAGCAGCTTTAGCGGGAGGGCCTGGGATGAGCAGTTCTTC.

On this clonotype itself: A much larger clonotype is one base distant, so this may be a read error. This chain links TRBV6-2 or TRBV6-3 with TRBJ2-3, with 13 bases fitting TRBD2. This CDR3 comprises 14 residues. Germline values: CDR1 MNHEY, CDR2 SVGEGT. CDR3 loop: CASSFGLAGATQCF. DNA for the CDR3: TGTGCCAGCAGTTTTGGACTAGCGGGAGCTACGCAGTGTTTT.